This TCR beta chain was captured by sequencing in a study of CD8 T cells in ankylosing spondylitis. General study points: Matched ankylosing spondylitis synovial fluid reportedly showed significant enrichment of disease-linked clones. Clones that were linked to disease were CD8+ and were relatively rare in peripheral blood. A TCR beta motif of roughly eight highly homologous variants seemed to mark ankylosing spondylitis blood.

V dropped 11 bases and J dropped 0 bases, with 11 bases sitting between them. The CDR3 loop spans 12 amino acids. Germline CDR1 reads ENHRY; CDR2 reads SYGVKD. This clonotype was picked up many times. What it binds is not known. Quantitative molecular-barcoded 5'-RACE generated the TCR beta libraries. MiXCR was run by TCRdb on the 5' RACE reads, yielding one entry per CDR3 protein. Of under 300,000 distinct CDR3 sequences in the sample, about 10% were seen once. The source material was blood, either unsorted or a sorted T cell fraction (not recorded which). This chain joins TRBV10-3 and TRBJ2-7; tentative D call: TRBD2 (5 bases). This sequence originates from a male donor with ankylosing spondylitis or in good health (not recorded which). CDR3 DNA: TGTGCCTCACGCCGGGACTCCTACGAGCAGTACTTC. It yields the protein CASRRDSYEQYF.